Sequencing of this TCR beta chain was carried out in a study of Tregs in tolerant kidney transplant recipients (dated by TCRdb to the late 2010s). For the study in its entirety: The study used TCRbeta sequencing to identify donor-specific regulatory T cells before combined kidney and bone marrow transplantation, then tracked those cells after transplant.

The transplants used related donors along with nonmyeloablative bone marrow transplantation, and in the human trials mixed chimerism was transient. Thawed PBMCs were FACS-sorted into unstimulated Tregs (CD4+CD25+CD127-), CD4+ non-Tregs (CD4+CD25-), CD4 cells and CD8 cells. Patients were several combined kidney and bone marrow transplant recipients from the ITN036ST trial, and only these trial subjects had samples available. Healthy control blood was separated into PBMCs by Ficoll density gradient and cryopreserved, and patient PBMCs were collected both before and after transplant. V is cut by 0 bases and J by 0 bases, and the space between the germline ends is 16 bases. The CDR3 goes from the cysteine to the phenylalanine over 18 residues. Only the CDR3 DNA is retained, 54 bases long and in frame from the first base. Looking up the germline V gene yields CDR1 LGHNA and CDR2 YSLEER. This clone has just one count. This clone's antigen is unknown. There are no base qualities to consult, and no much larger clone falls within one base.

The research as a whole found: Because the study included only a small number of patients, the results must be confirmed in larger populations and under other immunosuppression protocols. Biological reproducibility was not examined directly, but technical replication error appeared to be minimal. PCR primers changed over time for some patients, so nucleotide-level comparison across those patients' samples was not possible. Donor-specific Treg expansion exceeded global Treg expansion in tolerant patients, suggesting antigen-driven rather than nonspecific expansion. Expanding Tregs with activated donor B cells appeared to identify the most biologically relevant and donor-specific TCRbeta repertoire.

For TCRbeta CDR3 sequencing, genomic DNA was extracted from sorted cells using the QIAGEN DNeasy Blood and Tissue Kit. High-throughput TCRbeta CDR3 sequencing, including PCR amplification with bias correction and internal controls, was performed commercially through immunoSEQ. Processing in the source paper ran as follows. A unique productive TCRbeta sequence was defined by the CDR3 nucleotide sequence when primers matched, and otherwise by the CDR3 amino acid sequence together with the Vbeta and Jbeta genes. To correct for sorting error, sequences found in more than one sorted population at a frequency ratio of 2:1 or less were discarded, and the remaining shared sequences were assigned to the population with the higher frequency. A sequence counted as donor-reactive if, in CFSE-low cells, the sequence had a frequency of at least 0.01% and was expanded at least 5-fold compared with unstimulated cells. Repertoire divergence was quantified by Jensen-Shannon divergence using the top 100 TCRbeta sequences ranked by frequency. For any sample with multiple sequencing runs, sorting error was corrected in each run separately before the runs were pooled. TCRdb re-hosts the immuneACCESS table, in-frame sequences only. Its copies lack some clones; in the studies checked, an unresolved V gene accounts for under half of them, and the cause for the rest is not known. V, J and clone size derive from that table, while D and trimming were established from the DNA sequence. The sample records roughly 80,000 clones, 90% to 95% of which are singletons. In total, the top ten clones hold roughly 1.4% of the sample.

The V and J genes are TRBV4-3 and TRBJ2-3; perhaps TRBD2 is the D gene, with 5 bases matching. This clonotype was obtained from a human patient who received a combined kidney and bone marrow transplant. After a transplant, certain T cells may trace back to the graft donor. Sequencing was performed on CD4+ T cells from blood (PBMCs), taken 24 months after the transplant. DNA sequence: TGCGCCAGCAGCCAAGATCGTCGGAGGCCTGCTAGCACAGATACGCAGTATTTT. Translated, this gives CASSQDRRRPASTDTQYF.